Listed below are T cell receptor beta chains from one sample, sequenced in a study of cytomegalovirus exposure and HLA in healthy donors. Clones were sequenced by immunoSEQ multiplex PCR, and TCRdb holds only the in-frame ones, with some missing. This repertoire shows about 190,000 clones, roughly 77% found once; its top ten account for approximately 3%. Sequencing was carried out using PBMCs. These TCRs come from a woman aged 30 to 39 in good health and CMV-seropositive. The CDR3 runs from the conserved cysteine through the conserved F or W. The order of the fields is J gene, D gene, clone size, V gene, CDR3 DNA, CDR3 protein. The D gene is left open where the match is weak. Size is omitted from some rows. Given values are once, few, many or a class for expanded clones.

TRBJ2-3 TRBD2 few TRBV5-1 TGCGCCAGCAGCGCTCTAGCGGGAGGAAGCACAGATACGCAGTATTTT CASSALAGGSTDTQYF
TRBJ2-1 TRBD1 NA TRBV18 TGTGCCAGCTCACCACCCGGACAGGGGGGTCCTGGCAATGAGCAGTTCTTC CASSPPGQGGPGNEQFF
TRBJ2-3 TRBD2 NA TRBV7-6 TGTGCCAGCAGCTTAAGTCTAGCGGGAGGGCCAAGTGCTAGCACAGATACGCAGTATTTT CASSLSLAGGPSASTDTQYF
TRBJ2-2 TRBD2 NA TRBV7-9 TGTGCCAGCATTTACCCAGAGACTAGCGGGAGGAAGTACACCGGGGAGCTGTTTTTT CASIYPETSGRKYTGELFF
TRBJ2-1 TRBD2 NA TRBV6-6 TGTGCCAGCAGTGCAGCGGGAAGCTACAATGAGCAGTTCTTC CASSAAGSYNEQFF
TRBJ1-4 TRBD1 NA TRBV2 TGTGCCAGCGGCCGCGGGACAGGAACTAATGAAAAACTGTTTTTT CASGRGTGTNEKLFF
TRBJ1-4 TRBD1 once TRBV7-9 TGTGCCAGCAGCGTCCGACAGGGGGCTAATGAAAAACTGTTTTTT CASSVRQGANEKLFF
TRBJ2-3 NA NA TRBV28 TGTGCCAGCAGCCACCAAATCCTAGGTACGCAGTATTTT CASSHQILGTQYF
TRBJ2-7 TRBD2 NA TRBV6-1 TGTGCCAGTGGACTAGCGGGGGCCTACGAGCAGTACTTC CASGLAGAYEQYF
TRBJ2-1 TRBD1 NA TRBV11-2 TGTGCCAGCAGCCCCGGTGACAGGGTTGGAGATGAGCAGTTCTTC CASSPGDRVGDEQFF
TRBJ1-1 NA NA TRBV6-4 TGTGCCAGCAGTAAGCAGGGGAGGAACACTGAAGCTTTCTTT CASSKQGRNTEAFF
TRBJ2-3 TRBD2 NA TRBV11-2 TGTGCCAGCAGAGGGCTAGCGGGAGTAGGCGGCACAGATACGCAGTATTTT CASRGLAGVGGTDTQYF
TRBJ2-7 TRBD2 NA TRBV28 TGTGCCAGCAGTGTACTAGCGGGGTACGAGCAGTACTTC CASSVLAGYEQYF
TRBJ2-7 NA few TRBV28 TGTGCCAGCAGTTCCCCAGTGTCATGGGCCCACGAGCAGTACTTC CASSSPVSWAHEQYF
TRBJ2-3 NA few TRBV9 TGTGCCAGCAGCGTAGTAGGAGGTCTTCGCACAGATACGCAGTATTTT CASSVVGGLRTDTQYF
TRBJ2-1 TRBD2 NA TRBV4-1 TGCGCCAGCAGCCAAGAGGGGACTAGCGGATACAATGAGCAGTTCTTC CASSQEGTSGYNEQFF
TRBJ1-4 NA NA TRBV7-2 TGTGCCAGCAGCTTAGAAACCGGGAGGAAACTGTTTTTT CASSLETGRKLFF
TRBJ1-5 TRBD1 NA TRBV25-1 TGTGCCAGAAACGACAGGGAAGGATGGCAGCCCCAGCATTTT CARNDREGWQPQHF
TRBJ2-3 NA NA TRBV27 TGTGCCAGCAGTCCTAGTCTAACACGCCGCACAGATACGCAGTATTTT CASSPSLTRRTDTQYF
TRBJ1-2 TRBD1 NA TRBV5-1 TGCGCCAGCAGCTATATCACAGGGGGCAATAGCTACACCTTC CASSYITGGNSYTF
TRBJ1-2 NA NA TRBV2 TGTGCCAGCAGTGCGGAGACGTACTATGGCTACACCTTC CASSAETYYGYTF
TRBJ2-1 TRBD2 NA TRBV5-1 TGCGCCAGCAGCTTAGGAGCGGGAGGGCTAGGTGAGCAGTTCTTC CASSLGAGGLGEQFF
TRBJ1-5 TRBD1 NA TRBV5-8 TGTGCCAGCAGCCACGGGACAGCGCCTAATCAGCCCCAGCATTTT CASSHGTAPNQPQHF
TRBJ2-3 TRBD2 NA TRBV11-3 TGTGCCAGCGGGATGACTAGCGCTAGCACAGATACGCAGTATTTT CASGMTSASTDTQYF
TRBJ1-1 TRBD1 few TRBV19 TGTGCCAGTAGTATCACAGGGGGGACTGAAGCTTTCTTT CASSITGGTEAFF
TRBJ2-1 NA NA TRBV27 TGTGCCAGCAGCCCTAGAGACAACGAGGGTGAGCAGTTCTTC CASSPRDNEGEQFF
TRBJ2-5 NA once TRBV6-6 TGTGCCAGCAGTTATCAGTTTCAAGAGACCCAGTACTTC CASSYQFQETQYF
TRBJ2-7 TRBD2 once TRBV9 TGTGCCAGCAGCGTAGCGGGAGGGATCTACGAGCAGTACTTC CASSVAGGIYEQYF
TRBJ1-2 NA few TRBV5-6 TGTGCCAGCAGCATCCGACAGTCGGGCTTTGATTATGGCTACACCTTC CASSIRQSGFDYGYTF
TRBJ2-7 NA NA TRBV4-1 TGCGCCAGCAGCCAAGATCAAACAGGGAGTCGCCACGAGCAGTACTTC CASSQDQTGSRHEQYF
TRBJ1-2 TRBD1 NA TRBV28 TGTGCCAGCAGCTCACTGACAGGGGGCAAGTTTGGCTACACCTTC CASSSLTGGKFGYTF
TRBJ2-5 NA NA TRBV28 TGTGCCTGCCGCCCCGCTCATAAAGACAAAGAGACCCAGTACTTC CACRPAHKDKETQYF
TRBJ2-7 TRBD1 NA TRBV29-1 TGCAGCGTTCGGACAGGGGCCTACGAGCAGTACTTC CSVRTGAYEQYF
TRBJ2-1 TRBD2 few TRBV4-2 TGTGCCAGCAGCCAAGGGACTAGCGGGAGGGCCGAGGGTGAGCAGTTCTTC CASSQGTSGRAEGEQFF